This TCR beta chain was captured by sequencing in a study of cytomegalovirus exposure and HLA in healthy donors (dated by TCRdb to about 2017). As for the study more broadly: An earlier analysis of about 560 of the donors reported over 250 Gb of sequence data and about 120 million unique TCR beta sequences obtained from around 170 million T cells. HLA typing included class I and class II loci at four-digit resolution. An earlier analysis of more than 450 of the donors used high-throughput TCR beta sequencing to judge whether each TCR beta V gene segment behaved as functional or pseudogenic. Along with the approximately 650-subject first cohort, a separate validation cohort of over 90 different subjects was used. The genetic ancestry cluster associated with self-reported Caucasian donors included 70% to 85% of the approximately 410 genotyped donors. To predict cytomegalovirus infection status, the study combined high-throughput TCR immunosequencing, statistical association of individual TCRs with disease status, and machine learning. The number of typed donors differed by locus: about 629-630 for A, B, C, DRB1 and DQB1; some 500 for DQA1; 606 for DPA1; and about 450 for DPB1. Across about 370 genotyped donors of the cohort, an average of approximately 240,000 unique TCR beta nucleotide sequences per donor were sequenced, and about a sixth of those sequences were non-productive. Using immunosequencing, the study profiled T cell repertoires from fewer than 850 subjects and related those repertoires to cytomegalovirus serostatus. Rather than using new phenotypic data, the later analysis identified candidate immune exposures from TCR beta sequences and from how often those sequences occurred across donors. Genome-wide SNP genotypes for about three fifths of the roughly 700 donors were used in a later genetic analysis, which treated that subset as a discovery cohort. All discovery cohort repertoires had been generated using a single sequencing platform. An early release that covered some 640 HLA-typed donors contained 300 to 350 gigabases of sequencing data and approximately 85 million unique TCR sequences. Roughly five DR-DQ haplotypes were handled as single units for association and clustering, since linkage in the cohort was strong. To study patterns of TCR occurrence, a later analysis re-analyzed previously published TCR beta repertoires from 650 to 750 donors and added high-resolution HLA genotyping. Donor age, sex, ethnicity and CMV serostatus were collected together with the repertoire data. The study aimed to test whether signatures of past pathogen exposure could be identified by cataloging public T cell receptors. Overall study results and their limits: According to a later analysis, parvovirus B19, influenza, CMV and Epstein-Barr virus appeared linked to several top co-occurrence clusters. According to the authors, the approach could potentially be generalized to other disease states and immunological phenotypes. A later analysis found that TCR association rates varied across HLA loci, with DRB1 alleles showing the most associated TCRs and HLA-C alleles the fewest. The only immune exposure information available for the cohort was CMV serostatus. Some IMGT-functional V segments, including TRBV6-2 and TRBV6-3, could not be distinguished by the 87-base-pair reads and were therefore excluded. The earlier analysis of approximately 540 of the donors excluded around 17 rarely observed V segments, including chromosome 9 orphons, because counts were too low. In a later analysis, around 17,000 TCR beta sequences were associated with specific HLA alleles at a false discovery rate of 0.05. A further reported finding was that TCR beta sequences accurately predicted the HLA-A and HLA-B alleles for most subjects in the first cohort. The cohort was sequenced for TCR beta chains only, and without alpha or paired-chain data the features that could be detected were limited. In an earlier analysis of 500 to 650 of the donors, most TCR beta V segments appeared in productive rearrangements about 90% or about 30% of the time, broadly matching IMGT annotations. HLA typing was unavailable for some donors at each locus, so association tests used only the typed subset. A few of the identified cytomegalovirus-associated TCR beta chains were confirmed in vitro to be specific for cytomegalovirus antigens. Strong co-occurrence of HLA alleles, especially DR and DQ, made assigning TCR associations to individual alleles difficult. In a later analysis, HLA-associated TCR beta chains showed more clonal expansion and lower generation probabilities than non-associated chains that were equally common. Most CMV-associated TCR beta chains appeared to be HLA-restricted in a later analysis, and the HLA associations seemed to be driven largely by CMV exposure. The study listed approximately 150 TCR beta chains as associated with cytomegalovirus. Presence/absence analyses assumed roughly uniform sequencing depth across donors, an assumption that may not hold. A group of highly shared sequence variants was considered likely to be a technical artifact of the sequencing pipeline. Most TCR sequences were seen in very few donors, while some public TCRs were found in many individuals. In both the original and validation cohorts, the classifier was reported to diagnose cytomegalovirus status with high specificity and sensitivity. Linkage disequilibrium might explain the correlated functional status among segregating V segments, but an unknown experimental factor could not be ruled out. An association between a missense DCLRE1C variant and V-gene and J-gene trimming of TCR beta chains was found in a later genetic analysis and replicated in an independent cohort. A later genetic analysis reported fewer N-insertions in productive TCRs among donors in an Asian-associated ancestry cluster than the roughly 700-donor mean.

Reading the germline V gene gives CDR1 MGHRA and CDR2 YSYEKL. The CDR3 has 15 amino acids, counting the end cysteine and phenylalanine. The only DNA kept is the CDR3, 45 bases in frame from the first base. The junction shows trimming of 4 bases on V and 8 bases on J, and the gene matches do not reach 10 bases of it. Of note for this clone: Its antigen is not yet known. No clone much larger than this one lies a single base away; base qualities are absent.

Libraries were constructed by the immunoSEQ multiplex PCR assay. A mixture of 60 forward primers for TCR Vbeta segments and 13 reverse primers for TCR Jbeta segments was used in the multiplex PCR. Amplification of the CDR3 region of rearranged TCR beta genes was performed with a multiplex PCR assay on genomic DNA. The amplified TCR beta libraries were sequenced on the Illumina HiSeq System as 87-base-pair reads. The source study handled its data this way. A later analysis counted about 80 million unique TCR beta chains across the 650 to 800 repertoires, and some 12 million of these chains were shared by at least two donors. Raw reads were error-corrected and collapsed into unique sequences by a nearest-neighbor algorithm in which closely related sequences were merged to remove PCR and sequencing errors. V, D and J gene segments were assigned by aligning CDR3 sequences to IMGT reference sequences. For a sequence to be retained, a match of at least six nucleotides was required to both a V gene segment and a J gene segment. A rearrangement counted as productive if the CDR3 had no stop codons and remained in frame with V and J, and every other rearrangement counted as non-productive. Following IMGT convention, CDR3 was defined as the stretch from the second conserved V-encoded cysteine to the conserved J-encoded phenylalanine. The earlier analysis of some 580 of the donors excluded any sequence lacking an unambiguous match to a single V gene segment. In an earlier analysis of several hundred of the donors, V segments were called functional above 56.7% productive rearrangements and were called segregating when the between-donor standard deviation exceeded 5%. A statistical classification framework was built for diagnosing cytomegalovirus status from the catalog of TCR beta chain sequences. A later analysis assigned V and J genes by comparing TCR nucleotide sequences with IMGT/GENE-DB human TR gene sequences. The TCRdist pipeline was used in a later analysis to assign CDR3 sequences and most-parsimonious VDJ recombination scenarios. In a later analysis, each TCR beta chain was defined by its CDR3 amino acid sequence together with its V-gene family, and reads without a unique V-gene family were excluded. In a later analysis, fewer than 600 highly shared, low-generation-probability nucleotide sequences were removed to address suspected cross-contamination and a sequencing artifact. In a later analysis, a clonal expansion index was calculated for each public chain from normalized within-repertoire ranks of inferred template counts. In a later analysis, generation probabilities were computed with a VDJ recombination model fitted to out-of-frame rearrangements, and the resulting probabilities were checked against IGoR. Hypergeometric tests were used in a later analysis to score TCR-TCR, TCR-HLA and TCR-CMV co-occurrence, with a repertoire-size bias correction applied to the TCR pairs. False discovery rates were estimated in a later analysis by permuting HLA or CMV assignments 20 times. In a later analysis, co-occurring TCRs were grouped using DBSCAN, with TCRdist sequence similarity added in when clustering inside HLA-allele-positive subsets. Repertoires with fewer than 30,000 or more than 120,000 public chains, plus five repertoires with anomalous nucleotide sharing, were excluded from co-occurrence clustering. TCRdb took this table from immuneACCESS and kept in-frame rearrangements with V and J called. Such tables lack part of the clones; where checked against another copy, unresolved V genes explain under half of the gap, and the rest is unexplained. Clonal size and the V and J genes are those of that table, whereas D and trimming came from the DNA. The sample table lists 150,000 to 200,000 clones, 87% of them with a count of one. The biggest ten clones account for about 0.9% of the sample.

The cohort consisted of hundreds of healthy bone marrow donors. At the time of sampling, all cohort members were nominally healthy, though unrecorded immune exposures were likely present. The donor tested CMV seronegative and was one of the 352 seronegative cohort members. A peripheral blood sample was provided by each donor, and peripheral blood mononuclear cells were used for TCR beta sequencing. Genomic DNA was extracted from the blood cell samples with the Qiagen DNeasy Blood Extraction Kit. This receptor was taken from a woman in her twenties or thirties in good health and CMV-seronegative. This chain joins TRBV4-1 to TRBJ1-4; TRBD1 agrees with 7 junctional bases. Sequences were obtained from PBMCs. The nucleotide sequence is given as TGCGCCAGCAGCCCCGAATCCGGGACAGACGAAAAACTGTTTTTT. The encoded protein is CASSPESGTDEKLFF.